A single sample gave rise to the 2 T cell receptor beta chains below, sequenced in a study of blood T cell repertoires in COVID-19 (dated by TCRdb to between 2020 and 2021). To prepare the library, the immunoSEQ multiplex PCR assay was applied. Drawn from immuneACCESS, this table holds only the in-frame rearrangements with V and J called that TCRdb kept. Clones are partly lost; checked studies trace under half to an unresolved V gene and leave the rest unexplained. A total of fewer than 300,000 clones appear in this sample, approximately 92% of them only once. The ten largest make up 1.1% of the sample. Sequenced material: PBMCs or T cells enriched from blood (not recorded which). Source of these receptors: a woman younger than 45 who had recovered from COVID-19.

This rearrangement joins TRBV7-9 to TRBJ2-3; 9 bases map to TRBD2. The CDR3 length is 15 residues. The V segment lost 1 base and the J segment 6 bases; nucleotides outside the gene matches: 5. CDR1 SEHNR and CDR2 FQNEAQ come from the germline V gene (reference sequence). CDR3 sequence (DNA): TGTGCCAGCAGCTTAGAGGCGGGAGGGCGTGATACGCAGTATTTT. It is translated as CASSLEAGGRDTQYF.

The chain employs TRBV28 and TRBJ2-2; TRBD2 matches 7 bases. Germline CDR1 reads MDHEN; CDR2 reads SYDVKM. This CDR3 has 14 amino acids. Trimming took 10 bases from V and 7 from J; bases not matched to a gene: 12. CDR3 loop: CAIREAQGGGELFF. For the CDR3, the DNA is TGTGCCATTCGGGAGGCCCAGGGAGGCGGGGAGCTGTTTTTT.